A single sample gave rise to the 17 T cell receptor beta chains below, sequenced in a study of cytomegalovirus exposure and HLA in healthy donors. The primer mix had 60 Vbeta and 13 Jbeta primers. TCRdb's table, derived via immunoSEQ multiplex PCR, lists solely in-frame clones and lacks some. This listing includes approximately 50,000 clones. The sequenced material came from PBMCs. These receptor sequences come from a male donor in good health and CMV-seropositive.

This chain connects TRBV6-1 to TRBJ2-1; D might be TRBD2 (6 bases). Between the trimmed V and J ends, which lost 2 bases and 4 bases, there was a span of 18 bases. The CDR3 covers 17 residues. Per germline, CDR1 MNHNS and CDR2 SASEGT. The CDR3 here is CASSEPASVTWYNEQFF. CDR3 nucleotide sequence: TGTGCCAGCAGTGAACCGGCTAGCGTTACGTGGTACAATGAGCAGTTCTTC.

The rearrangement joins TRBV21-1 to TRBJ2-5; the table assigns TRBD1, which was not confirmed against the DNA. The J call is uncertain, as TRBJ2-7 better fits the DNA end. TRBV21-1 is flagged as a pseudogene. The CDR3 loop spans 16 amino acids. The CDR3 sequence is CASSKARTGAAYEQYF. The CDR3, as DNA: TGTGCCAGCAGCAAAGCTCGGACAGGGGCGGCCTACGAGCAGTACTTC.

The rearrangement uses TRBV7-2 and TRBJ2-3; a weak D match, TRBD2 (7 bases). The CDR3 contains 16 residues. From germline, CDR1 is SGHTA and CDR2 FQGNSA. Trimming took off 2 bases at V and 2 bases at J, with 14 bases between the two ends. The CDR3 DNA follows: TGTGCCAGCAGCTTATCGAGGGGGGGTGTCACAGATACGCAGTATTTT. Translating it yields CASSLSRGGVTDTQYF.

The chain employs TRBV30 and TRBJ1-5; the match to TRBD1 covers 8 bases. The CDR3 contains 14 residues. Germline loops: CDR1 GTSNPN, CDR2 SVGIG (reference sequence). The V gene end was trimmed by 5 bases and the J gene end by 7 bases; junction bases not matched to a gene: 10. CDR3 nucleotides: TGTGCCTGGGGCCGGACAGGGTCGGAGCAGCCCCAGCATTTT. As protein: CAWGRTGSEQPQHF. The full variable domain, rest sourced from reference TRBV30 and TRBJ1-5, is SQTIHQWPATLVQPVGSPLSLECTVEGTSNPNLYWYRQAAGRGLQLLFYSVGIGQISSEVPQNLSASRPQDRQFILSSKKLLLSDSGFYLCAWGRTGSEQPQHFGDGTRLSIL.

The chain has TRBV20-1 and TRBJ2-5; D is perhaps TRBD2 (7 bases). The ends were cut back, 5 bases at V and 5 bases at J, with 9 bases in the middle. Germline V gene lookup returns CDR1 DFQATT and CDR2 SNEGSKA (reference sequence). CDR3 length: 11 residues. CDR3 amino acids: CSASGGETQYF. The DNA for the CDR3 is TGCAGTGCTTCGGGGGGCGAGACCCAGTACTTC.

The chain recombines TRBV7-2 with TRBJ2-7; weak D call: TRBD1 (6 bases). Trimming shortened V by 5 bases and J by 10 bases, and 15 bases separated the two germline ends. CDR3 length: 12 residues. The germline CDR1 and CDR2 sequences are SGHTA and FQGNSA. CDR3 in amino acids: CASSPGQYFQYF. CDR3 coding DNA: TGTGCCAGCAGCCCCGGACAGTATTTCCAGTACTTC. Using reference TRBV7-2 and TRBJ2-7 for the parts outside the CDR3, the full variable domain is GAGVSQSPSNKVTEKGKDVELRCDPISGHTALYWYRQSLGQGLEFLIYFQGNSAPDKSGLPSDRFSAERTGGSVSTLTIQRTQQEDSAVYLCASSPGQYFQYFGPGTRLTVT.

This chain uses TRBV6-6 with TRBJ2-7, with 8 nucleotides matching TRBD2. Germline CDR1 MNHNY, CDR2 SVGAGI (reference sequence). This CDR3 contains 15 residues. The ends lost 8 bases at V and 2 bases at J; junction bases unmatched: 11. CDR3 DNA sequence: TGTGCCAGCCGTGGGGGGCGGGGGGAAGCCTACGAGCAGTACTTC. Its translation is CASRGGRGEAYEQYF.

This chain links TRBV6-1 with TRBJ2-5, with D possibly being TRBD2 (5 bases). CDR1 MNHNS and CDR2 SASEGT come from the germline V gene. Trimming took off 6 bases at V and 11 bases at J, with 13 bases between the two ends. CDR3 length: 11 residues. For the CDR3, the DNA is TGTGCCAGCAGCGGGAAGGGTGAGCAGTACTTC. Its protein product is CASSGKGEQYF.

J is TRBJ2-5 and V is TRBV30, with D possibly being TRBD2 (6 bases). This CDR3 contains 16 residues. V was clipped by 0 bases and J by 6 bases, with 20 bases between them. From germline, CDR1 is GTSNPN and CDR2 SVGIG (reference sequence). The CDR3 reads CAWSVKASTRVKTQYF. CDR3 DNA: TGTGCCTGGAGTGTAAAAGCTTCGACTAGGGTAAAGACCCAGTACTTC.

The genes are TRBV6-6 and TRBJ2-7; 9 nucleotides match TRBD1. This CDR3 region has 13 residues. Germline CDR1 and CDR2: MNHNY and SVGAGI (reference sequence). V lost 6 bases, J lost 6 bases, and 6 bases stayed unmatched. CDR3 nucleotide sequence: TGTGCCAGCAGAGGGGACAGGGTCAGCGAGCAGTACTTC. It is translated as CASRGDRVSEQYF.

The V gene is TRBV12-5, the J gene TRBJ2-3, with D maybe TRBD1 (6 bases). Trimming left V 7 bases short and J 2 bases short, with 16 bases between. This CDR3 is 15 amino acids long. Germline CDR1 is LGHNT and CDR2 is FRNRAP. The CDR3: CASALLQGFTDTQYF. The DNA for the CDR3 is TGTGCTAGTGCCCTACTACAGGGTTTCACAGATACGCAGTATTTT.

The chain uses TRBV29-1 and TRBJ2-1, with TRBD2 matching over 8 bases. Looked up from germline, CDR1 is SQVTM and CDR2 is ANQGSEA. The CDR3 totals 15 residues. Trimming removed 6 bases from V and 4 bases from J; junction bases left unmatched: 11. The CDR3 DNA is TGCAGCGTCCCGTACCACGGGGGGGAATACAATGAGCAGTTCTTC. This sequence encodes CSVPYHGGEYNEQFF.

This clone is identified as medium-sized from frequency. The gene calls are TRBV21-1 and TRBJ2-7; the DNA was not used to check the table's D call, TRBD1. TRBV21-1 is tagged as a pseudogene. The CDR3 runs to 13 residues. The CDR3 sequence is CASSKERQYEQYF. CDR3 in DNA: TGTGCCAGCAGCAAAGAACGACAGTACGAGCAGTACTTC.

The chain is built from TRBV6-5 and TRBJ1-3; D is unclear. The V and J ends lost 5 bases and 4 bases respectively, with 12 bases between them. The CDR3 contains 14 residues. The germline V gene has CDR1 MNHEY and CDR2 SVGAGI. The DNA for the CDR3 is TGTGCCAGCAGTCCGAATCCGGGGGGAAACACCATATATTTT. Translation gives CASSPNPGGNTIYF.

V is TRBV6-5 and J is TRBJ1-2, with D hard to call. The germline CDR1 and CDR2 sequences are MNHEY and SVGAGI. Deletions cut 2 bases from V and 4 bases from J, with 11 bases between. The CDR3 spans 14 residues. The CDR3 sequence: CASSYTDSGYGYTF. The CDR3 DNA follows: TGTGCCAGCAGTTACACCGACTCTGGCTATGGCTACACCTTC.

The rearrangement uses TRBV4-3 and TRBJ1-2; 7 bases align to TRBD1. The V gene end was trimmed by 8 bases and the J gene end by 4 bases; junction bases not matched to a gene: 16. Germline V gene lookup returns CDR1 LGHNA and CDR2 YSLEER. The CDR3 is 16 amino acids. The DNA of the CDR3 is TGCGCCAGCGCCCCTGGGCAGGGGGGAGAAGCCTATGGCTACACCTTC. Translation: CASAPGQGGEAYGYTF.

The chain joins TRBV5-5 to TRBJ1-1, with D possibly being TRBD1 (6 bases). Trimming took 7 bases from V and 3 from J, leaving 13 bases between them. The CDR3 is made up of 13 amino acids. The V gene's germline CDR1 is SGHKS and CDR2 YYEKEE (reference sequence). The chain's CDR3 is CASHQGPDTEAFF. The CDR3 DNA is TGTGCCAGCCATCAGGGGCCCGACACTGAAGCTTTCTTT.